The source of this TCR beta chain is a study of blood T cell repertoires in COVID-19. On the study more broadly: The United States, Italy and Spain provided the acute and convalescent COVID-19 samples. Sample material is recorded as cDNA or gDNA derived from T cells, B-cell-depleted T cells, or PBMCs.

Authors' analysis steps: Reference gene primers were amplified, and this amplification served to estimate nucleated cell counts. Repertoires were generated with immunoSEQ multiplex PCR, while TCRdb's copy carries only in-frame clones and drops some. The V and J calls and clone size were taken over from that table, and D and trimming were inferred from the DNA. The sample yields under 250,000 clones, about 86% seen once. The germline V gene encodes CDR1 SGDLS and CDR2 YYNGEE. This CDR3 region has 15 residues. V dropped 3 bases and J dropped 1; count of bases not matched to a gene: 2. The V and J genes are TRBV9 and TRBJ2-2, with TRBD1 identical over 8 bases. This clonotype was obtained from a man aged 45 to 65 with active or convalescent COVID-19. The sequenced sample was peripheral blood. CDR3 sequence reads: CASSAGTGNTGELFF. CDR3 nucleotides: TGTGCCAGCAGCGCCGGGACAGGGAACACCGGGGAGCTGTTTTTT.